Below, 5 T cell receptor beta chains from the same sample are listed, as sequenced in a study of blood T cell repertoires in COVID-19. TCRdb's copy holds only in-frame clones and misses some; the assay was immunoSEQ multiplex PCR. Among over 150,000 clones listed, almost 85% were seen once. Specimen: peripheral blood. The receptors shown here come from a woman of 80 years or more with COVID-19, enrolled during active disease.

CDR3 nucleotides: TGTGCCAGCTACAGGGGCACCATCGGGGAGCTGTTTTTT. It yields the protein CASYRGTIGELFF. The chain is built from TRBV28 and TRBJ2-2, with TRBD1 matching over 7 bases. Germline V gives CDR1 MDHEN, CDR2 SYDVKM. This CDR3 is 13 amino acids long. The junction had 7 bases not matched to a gene; V was cut back by 8 bases and J by 7 bases.

CDR3 bases: TGCGCCAGCAGCCTTAGGGAGGGGGGCGCAGACTATGGCTACACCTTC. Protein product: CASSLREGGADYGYTF. V is TRBV4-1 and J is TRBJ1-2, with D possibly TRBD1 on 6 matching bases. The CDR3 is 16 amino acids. The germline CDR1 and CDR2 sequences are MGHRA and YSYEKL. V was trimmed by 4 bases and J by 3 bases, leaving 18 bases between them.

V gene TRBV29-1 combines with J gene TRBJ2-3; TRBD2 matches at 12 bases. CDR1 and CDR2 from the germline V gene are SQVTM and ANQGSEA. V was clipped by 6 bases and J by 4 bases; unmatched bases: 5. The CDR3 contains 14 residues. CDR3 DNA: TGCAGCGTAACCGGGACTAGCGGGTCAGATACGCAGTATTTT. It codes for CSVTGTSGSDTQYF.

The chain joins TRBV9 to TRBJ2-7, with 10 bases lining up with TRBD2. Unmatched junction bases numbered 8, after V lost 3 bases and J lost 8 bases. Germline values: CDR1 SGDLS, CDR2 YYNGEE. The CDR3 runs 14 residues. The CDR3 loop is CASSASGRALKQYF. CDR3 bases: TGTGCCAGCAGCGCGAGCGGGAGGGCCCTTAAGCAGTACTTC.

V is TRBV7-9 and J is TRBJ1-6, with D unclear. V dropped 1 base and J dropped 7 bases, with 11 bases sitting between them. The CDR3 is 15 amino acids. In germline, CDR1 is SEHNR, CDR2 FQNEAQ (reference sequence). CDR3 bases: TGTGCCAGCAGCTTAGGGGGAGGGCACAATTCACCCCTCCACTTT. Protein: CASSLGGGHNSPLHF.